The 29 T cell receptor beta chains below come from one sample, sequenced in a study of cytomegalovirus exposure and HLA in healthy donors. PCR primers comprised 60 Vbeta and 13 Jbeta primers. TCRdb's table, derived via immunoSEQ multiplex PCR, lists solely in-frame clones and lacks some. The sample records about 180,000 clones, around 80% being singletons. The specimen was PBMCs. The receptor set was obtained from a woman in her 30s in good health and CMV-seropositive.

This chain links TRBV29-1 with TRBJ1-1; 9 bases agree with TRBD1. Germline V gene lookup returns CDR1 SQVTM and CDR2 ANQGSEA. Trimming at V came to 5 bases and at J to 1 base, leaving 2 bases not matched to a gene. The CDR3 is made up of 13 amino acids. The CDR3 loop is CSVKGQGNTEAFF. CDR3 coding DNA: TGCAGCGTTAAGGGACAGGGGAACACTGAAGCTTTCTTT.

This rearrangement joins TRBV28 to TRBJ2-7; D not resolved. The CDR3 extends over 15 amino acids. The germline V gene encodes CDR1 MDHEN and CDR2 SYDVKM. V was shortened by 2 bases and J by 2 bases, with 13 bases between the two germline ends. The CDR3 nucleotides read TGTGCCAGCAGTTTAGTCACCCGACACCCCTACGAGCAGTACTTC. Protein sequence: CASSLVTRHPYEQYF. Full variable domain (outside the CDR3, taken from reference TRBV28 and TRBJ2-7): DVKVTQSSRYLVKRTGEKVFLECVQDMDHENMFWYRQDPGLGLRLIYFSYDVKMKEKGDIPEGYSVSREKKERFSLILESASTNQTSMYLCASSLVTRHPYEQYFGPGTRLTVT.

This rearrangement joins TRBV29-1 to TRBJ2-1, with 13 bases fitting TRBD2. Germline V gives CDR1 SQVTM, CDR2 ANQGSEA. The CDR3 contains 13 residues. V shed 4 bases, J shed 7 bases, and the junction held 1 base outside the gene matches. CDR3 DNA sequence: TGCAGCGTTGCGACTAGCGGGGGGAATGAGCAGTTCTTC. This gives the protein CSVATSGGNEQFF.

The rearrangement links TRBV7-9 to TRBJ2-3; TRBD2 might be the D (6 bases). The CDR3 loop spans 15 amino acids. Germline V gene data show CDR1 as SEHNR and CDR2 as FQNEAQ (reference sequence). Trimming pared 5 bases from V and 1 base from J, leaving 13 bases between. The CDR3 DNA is TGTGCCAGCAGCAGGGCAGGGACTGGCACAGATACGCAGTATTTT. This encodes CASSRAGTGTDTQYF.

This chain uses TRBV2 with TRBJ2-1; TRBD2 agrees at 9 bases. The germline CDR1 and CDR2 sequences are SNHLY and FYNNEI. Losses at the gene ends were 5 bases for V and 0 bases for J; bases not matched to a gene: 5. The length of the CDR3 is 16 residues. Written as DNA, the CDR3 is TGTGCCAGCAGTAGCGGGGGGCTTAGCTCCTACAATGAGCAGTTCTTC. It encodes CASSSGGLSSYNEQFF. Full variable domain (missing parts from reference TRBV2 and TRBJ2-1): EPEVTQTPSHQVTQMGQEVILRCVPISNHLYFYWYRQILGQKVEFLVSFYNNEISEKSEIFDDQFSVERPDGSNFTLKIRSTKLEDSAMYFCASSSGGLSSYNEQFFGPGTRLTVL.

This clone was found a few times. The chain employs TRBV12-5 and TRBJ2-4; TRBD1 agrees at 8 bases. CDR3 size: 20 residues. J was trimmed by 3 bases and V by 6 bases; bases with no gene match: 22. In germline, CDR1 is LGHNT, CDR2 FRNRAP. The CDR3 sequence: CASGLASGQGRLVFKNIQYF. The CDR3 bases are TGTGCTAGTGGACTGGCCTCAGGACAGGGTCGGTTAGTTTTCAAAAACATTCAGTACTTC.

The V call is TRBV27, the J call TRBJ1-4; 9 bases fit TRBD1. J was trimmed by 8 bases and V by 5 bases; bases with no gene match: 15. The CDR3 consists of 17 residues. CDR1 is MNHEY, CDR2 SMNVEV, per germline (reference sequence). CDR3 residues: CASSPLTGDRVGEKLFF. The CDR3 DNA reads TGTGCCAGCAGTCCGCTAACGGGGGACAGGGTAGGAGAAAAACTGTTTTTT.

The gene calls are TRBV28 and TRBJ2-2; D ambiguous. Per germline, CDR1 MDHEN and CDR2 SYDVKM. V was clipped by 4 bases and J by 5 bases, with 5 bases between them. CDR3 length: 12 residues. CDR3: CASSSQTGELFF. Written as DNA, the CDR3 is TGTGCCAGCAGTTCGCAGACCGGGGAGCTGTTTTTT.

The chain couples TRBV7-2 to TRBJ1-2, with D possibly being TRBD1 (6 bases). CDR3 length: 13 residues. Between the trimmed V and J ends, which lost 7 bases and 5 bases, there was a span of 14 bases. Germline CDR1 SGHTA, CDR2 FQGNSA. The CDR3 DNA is TGTGCCAGCAACCCATCCCAGGGGTATGGCTACACCTTC. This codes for CASNPSQGYGYTF.

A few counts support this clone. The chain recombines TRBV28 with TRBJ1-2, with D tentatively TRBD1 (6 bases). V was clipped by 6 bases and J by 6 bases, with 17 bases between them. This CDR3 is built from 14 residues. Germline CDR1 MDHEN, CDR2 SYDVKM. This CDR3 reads CASSRTGGPDGYTF. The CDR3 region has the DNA TGTGCCAGCAGCCGGACGGGGGGCCCGGATGGCTACACCTTC.

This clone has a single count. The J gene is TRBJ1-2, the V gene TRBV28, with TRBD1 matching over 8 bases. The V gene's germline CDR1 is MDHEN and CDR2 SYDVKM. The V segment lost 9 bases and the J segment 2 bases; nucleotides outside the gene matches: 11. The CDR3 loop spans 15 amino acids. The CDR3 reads CASRFRTGLNYGYTF. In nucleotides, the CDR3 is TGTGCCAGTCGATTCCGGACAGGGCTCAACTATGGCTACACCTTC.

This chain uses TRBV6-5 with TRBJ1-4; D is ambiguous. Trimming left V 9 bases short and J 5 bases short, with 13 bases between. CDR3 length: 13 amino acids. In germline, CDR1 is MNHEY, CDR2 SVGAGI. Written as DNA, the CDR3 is TGTGCCAGTGGAGGGAGCCCAAATGAAAAACTGTTTTTT. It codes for CASGGSPNEKLFF.

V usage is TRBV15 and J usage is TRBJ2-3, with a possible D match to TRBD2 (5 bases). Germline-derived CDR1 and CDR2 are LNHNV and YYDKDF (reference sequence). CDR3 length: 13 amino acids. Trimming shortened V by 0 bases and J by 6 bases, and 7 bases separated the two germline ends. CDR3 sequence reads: CATSRDRGDTQYF. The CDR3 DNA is TGTGCCACCAGCAGAGATAGAGGGGATACGCAGTATTTT.

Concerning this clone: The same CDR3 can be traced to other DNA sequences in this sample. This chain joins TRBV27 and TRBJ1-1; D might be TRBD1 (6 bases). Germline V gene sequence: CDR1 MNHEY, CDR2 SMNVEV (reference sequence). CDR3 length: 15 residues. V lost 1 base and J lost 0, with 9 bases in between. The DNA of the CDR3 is TGTGCCAGCAGTTTATTTGGACAGTTGAACACTGAAGCTTTCTTT. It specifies CASSLFGQLNTEAFF.

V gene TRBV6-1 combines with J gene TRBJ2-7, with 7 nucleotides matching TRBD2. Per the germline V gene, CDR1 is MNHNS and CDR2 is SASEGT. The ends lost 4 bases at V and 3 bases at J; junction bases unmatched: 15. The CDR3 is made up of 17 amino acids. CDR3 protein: CASSGMVGEGSLYEQYF. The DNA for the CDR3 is TGTGCCAGCAGTGGTATGGTGGGGGAGGGGAGCCTCTACGAGCAGTACTTC.

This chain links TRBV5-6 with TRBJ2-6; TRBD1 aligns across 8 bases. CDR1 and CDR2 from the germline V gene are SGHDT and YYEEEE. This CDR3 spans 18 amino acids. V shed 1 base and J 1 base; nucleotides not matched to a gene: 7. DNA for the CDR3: TGTGCCAGCAGCTTGAGGACAGGGTCTGTTTCTGGGGCCAACGTCCTGACTTTC. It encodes CASSLRTGSVSGANVLTF.

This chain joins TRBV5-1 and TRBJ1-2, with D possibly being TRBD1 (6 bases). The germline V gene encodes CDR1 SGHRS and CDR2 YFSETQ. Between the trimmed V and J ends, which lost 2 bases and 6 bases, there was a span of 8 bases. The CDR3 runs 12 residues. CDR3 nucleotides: TGCGCCAGCAGCTTTAACAGGGATGGCTACACCTTC. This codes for CASSFNRDGYTF.

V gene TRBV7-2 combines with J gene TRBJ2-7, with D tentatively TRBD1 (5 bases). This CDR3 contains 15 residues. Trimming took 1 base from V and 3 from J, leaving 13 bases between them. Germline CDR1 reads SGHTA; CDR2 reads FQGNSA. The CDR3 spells CASSLDDSGVYEQYF. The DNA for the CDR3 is TGTGCCAGCAGCTTAGACGACAGTGGAGTCTACGAGCAGTACTTC.

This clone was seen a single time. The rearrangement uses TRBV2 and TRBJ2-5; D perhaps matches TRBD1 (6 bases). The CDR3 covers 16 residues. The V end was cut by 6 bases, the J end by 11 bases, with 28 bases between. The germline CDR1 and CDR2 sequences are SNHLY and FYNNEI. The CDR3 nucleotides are TGTGCCAGCAGCCCCCCGACAGGCACTAATACGATTGGGCAGTACTTC. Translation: CASSPPTGTNTIGQYF.

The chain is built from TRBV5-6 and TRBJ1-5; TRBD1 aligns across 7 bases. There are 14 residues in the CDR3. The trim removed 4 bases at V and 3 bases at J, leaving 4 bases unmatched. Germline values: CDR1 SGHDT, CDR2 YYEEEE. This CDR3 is CASSKTGINQPQHF. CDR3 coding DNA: TGTGCCAGCAGCAAGACAGGGATCAATCAGCCCCAGCATTTT.

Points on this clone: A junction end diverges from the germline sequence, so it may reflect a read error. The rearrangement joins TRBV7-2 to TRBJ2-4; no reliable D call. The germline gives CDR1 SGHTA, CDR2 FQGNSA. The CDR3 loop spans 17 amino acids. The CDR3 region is CASSRFAPAKAKNSQYF. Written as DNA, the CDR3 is TGTGCCAGCAGTCGATTTGCCCCGGCAAAAGCCAAAAACAGTCAGTACTTC. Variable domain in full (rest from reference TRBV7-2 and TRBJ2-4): GAGVSQSPSNKVTEKGKDVELRCDPISGHTALYWYRQSLGQGLEFLIYFQGNSAPDKSGLPSDRFSAERTGGSVSTLTIQRTQQEDSAVYLCASSRFAPAKAKNSQYFGAGTRLSVL.

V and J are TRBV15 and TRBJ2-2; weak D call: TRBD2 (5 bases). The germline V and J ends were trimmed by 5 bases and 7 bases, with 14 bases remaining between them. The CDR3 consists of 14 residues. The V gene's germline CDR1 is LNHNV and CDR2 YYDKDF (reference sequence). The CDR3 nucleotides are TGTGCCACCAGCGGTCGACGGGGAATCGGGGAGCTGTTTTTT. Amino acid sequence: CATSGRRGIGELFF.

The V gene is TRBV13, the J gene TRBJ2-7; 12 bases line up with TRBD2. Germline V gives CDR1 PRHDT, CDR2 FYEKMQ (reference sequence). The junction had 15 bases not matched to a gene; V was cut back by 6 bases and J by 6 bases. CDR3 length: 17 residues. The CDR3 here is CASSYGLAGYLSVEQYF. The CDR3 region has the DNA TGTGCCAGCAGTTATGGACTAGCGGGGTATCTTAGCGTCGAGCAGTACTTC.

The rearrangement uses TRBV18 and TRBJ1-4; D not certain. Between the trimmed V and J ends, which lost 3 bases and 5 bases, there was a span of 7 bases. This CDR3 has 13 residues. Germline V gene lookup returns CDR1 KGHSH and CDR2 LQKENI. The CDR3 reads CASSPGLNEKLFF. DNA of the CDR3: TGTGCCAGCTCACCGGGCCTAAATGAAAAACTGTTTTTT.

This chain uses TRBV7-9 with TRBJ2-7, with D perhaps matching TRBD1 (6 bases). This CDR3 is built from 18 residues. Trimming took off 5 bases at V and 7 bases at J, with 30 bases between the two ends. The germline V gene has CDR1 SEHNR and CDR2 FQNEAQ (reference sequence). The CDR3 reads CASSPTPGWAGAAREQYF. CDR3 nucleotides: TGTGCCAGCAGCCCCACCCCCGGGTGGGCAGGGGCCGCGAGGGAGCAGTACTTC.

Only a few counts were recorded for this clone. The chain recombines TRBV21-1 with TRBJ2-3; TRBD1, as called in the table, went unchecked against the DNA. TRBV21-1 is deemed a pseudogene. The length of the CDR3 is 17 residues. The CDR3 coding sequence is TGTGCCAGCAGCCCTTCCGGGGGGACAGGGGCAACAGATACGCAGTATTTT. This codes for CASSPSGGTGATDTQYF.

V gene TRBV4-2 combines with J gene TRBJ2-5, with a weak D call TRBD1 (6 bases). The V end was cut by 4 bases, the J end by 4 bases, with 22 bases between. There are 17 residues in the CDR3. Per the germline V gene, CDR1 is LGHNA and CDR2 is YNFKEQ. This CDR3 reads CASSPRQAGGGSETQYF. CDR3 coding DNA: TGTGCCAGCAGCCCTCGTCAGGCCGGTGGGGGCTCAGAGACCCAGTACTTC.

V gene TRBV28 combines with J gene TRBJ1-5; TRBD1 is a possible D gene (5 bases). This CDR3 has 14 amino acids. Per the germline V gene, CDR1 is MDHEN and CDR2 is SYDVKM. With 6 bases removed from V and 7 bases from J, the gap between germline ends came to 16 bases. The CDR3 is CASSLGRGWQPQHF. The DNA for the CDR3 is TGTGCCAGCAGCCTGGGGAGGGGCTGGCAGCCCCAGCATTTT.

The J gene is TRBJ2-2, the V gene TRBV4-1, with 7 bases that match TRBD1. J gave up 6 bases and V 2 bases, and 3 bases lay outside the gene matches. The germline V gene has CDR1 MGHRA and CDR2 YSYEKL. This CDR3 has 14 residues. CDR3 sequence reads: CASSQRQGAGELFF. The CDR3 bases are TGCGCCAGCAGCCAAAGACAGGGAGCCGGGGAGCTGTTTTTT.